This TCR beta chain was recorded in a study of blood T cell repertoires in COVID-19. Study details: Italy, Spain and the United States were the sources of the convalescent and acute COVID-19 samples. The cDNA or gDNA used as material had been derived from T cells, B-cell-depleted T cells, or PBMCs.

Authors' processing steps: The assay estimated nucleated cells by amplifying reference gene primers. Clones were sequenced by immunoSEQ multiplex PCR, and TCRdb holds only the in-frame ones, with some missing. That table gives V, J and clone size, and the DNA gave D and trimming. The top ten clones hold about 4% of a sample with 100,000 to 130,000 clones, about four fifths of them seen once. Germline assignment: CDR1 LNHDA and CDR2 SQIVND (reference sequence). V was shortened by 3 bases and J by 3 bases, with 11 bases between the two germline ends. The CDR3 is 14 residues long. The source is a woman between 70 and 85 years old with acute or convalescent COVID-19. The sequencing sample was made of peripheral blood. The chain employs TRBV19 and TRBJ1-2; unclear D gene. CDR3 nucleotides: TGTGCCAGTAGTATTTGGGCGGGAGACTATGGCTACACCTTC. Encoded protein: CASSIWAGDYGYTF.